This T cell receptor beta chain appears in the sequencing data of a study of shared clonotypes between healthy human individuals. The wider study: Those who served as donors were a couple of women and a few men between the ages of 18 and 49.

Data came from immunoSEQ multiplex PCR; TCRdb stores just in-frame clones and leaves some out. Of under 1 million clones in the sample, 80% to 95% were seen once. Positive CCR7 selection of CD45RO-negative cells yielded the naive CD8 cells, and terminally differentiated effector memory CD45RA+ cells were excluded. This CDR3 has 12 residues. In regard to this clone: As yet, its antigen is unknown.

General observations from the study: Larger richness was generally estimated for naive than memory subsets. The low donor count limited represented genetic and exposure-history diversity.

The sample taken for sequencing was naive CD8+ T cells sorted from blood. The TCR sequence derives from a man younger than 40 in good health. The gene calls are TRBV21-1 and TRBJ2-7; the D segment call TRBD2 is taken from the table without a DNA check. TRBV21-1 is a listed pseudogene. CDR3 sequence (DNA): TGTGCCAGCACCCGCGGGGGGTACGAGCAGTACTTC. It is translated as CASTRGGYEQYF.